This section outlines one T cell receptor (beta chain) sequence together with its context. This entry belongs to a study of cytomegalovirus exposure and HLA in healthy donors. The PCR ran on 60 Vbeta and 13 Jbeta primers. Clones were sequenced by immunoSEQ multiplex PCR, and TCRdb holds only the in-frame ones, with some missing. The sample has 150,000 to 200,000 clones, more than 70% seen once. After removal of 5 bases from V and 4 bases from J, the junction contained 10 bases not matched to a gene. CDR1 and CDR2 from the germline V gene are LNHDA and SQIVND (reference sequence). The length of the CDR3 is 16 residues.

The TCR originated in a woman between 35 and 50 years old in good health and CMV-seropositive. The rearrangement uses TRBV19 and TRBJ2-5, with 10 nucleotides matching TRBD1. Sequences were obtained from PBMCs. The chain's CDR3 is CASSPSDRGTSETQYF. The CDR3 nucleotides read TGTGCCAGTAGTCCCTCGGACAGGGGGACATCAGAGACCCAGTACTTC.